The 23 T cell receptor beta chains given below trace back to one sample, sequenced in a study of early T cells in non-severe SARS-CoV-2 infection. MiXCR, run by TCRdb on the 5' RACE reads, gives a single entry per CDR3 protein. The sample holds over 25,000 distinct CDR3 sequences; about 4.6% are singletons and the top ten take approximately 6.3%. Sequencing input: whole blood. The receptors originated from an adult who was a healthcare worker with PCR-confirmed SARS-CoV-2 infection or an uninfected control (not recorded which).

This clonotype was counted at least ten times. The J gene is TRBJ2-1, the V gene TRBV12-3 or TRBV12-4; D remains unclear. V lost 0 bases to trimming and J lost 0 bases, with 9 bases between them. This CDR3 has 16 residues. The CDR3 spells CASSLARRLSYNEQFF. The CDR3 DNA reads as TGTGCCAGCAGTTTAGCGCGGCGGCTCTCCTACAATGAGCAGTTCTTC.

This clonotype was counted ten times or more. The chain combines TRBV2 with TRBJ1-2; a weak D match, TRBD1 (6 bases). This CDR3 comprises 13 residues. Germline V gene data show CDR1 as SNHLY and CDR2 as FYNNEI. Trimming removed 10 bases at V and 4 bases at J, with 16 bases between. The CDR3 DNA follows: TGTGCCAAAAGAGGGGGTATAAGCTATGGCTACACCTTC. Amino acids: CAKRGGISYGYTF.

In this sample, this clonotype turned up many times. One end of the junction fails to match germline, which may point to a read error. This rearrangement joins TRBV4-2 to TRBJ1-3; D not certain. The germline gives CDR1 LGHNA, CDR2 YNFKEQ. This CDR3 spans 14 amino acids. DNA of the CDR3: TGTGCCCGATGTATGGGGAGCTCTGAAAACACCATATATTTT. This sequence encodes CARCMGSSENTIYF.

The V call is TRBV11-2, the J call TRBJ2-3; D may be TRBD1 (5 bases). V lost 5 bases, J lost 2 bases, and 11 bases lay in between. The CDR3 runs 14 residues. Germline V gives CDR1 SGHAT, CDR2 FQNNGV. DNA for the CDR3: TGTGCCAGCAGCGACAGACTGGCCACAGATACGCAGTATTTT. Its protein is CASSDRLATDTQYF.

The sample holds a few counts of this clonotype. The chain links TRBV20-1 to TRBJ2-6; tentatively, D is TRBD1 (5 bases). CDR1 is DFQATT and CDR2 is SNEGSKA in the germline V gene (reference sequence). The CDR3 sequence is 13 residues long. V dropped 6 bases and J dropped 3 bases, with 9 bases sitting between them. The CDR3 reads CSASGLGANVLTF. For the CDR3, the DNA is TGCAGTGCGTCAGGGCTTGGGGCCAACGTCCTGACTTTC.

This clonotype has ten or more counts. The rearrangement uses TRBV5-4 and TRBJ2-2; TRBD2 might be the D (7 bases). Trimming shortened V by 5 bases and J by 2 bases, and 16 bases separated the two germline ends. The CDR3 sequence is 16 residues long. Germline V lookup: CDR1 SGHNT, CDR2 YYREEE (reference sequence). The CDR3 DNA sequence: TGTGCCAGCAGTGATAGGGGGAGGGCCAACACCGGGGAGCTGTTTTTT. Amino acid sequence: CASSDRGRANTGELFF.

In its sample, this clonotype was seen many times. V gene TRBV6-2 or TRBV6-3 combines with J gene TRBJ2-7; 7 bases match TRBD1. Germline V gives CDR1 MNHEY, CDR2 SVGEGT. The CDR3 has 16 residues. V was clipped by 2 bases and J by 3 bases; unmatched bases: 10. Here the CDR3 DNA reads TGTGCCAGCAGTTACCGCGAGACAGGGACCCGCTACGAGCAGTACTTC. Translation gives CASSYRETGTRYEQYF.

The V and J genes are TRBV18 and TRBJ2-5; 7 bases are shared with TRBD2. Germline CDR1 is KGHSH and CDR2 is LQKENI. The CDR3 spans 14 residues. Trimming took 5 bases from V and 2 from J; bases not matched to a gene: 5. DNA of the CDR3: TGTGCCAGCTCAAAAGGACTAGAACAAGAGACCCAGTACTTC. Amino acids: CASSKGLEQETQYF.

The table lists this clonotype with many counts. The CDR3 region has the DNA TGCGCCAGCAGCTTGGCTCTACCCAATGAGCAGTTCTTC. This sequence encodes CASSLALPNEQFF. The chain has TRBV5-1 and TRBJ2-1; D uncertain. The CDR3 contains 13 residues. The V and J ends lost 0 bases and 6 bases respectively, with 7 bases between them. Germline V gene data show CDR1 as SGHRS and CDR2 as YFSETQ. The whole variable domain, filled in from reference TRBV5-1 and TRBJ2-1, reads KAGVTQTPRYLIKTRGQQVTLSCSPISGHRSVSWYQQTPGQGLQFLFEYFSETQRNKGNFPGRFSGRQFSNSRSEMNVSTLELGDSALYLCASSLALPNEQFFGPGTRLTVL.

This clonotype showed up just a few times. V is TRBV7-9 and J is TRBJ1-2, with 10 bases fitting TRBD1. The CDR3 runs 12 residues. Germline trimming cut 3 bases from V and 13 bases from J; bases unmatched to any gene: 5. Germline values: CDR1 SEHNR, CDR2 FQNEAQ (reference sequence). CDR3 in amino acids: CASSFRQGAFTF. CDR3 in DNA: TGTGCCAGCAGCTTCAGACAGGGGGCTTTCACCTTC.

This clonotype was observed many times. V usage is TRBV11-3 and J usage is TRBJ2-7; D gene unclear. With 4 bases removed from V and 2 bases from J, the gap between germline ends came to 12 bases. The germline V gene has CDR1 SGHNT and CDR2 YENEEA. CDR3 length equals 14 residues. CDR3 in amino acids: CASSSTTPTYEQYF. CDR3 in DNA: TGTGCCAGCAGCTCCACGACACCTACCTACGAGCAGTACTTC.

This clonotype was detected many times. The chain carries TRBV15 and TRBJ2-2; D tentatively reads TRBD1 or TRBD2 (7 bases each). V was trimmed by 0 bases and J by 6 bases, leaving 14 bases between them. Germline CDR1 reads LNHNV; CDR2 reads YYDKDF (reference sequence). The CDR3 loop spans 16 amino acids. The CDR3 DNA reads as TGTGCCACCAGCAGAGAATTGACAGGGAGGGCCGGGGAGCTGTTTTTT. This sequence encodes CATSRELTGRAGELFF.

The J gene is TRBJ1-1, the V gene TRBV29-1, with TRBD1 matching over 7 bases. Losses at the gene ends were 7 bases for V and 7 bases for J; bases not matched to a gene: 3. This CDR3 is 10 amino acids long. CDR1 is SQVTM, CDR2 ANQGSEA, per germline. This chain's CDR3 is CSARQGEAFF. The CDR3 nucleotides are TGCAGCGCACGACAGGGTGAAGCTTTCTTT.

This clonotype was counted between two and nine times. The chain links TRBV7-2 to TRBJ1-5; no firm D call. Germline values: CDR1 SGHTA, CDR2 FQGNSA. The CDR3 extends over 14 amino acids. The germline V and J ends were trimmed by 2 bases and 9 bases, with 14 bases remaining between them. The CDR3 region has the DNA TGTGCCAGCAGCTTATCCGCCCCTTTGATGCCCCAGCATTTT. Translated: CASSLSAPLMPQHF. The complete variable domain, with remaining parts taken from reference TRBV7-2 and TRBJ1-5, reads GAGVSQSPSNKVTEKGKDVELRCDPISGHTALYWYRQSLGQGLEFLIYFQGNSAPDKSGLPSDRFSAERTGGSVSTLTIQRTQQEDSAVYLCASSLSAPLMPQHFGDGTRLSIL.

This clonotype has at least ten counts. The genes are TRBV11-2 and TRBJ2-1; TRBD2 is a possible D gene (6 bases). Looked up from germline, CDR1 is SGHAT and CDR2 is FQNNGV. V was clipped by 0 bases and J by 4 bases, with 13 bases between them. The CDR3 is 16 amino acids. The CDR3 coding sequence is TGTGCCAGCAGCTTAGATACCGGGAGCACTTACAATGAGCAGTTCTTC. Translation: CASSLDTGSTYNEQFF.

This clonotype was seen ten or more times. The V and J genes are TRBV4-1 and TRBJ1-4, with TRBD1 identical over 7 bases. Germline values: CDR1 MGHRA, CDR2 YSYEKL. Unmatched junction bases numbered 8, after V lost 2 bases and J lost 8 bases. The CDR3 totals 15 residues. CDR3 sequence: CASSQPDRVQEKLFF. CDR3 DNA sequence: TGCGCCAGCAGCCAACCCGACAGGGTTCAGGAAAAACTGTTTTTT.

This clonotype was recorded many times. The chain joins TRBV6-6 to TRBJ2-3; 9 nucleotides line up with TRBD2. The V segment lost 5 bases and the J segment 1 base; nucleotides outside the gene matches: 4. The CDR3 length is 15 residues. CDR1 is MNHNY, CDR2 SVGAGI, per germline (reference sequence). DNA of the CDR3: TGTGCCAGCAGTCTACGACTAGCGGGCACAGATACGCAGTATTTT. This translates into CASSLRLAGTDTQYF.

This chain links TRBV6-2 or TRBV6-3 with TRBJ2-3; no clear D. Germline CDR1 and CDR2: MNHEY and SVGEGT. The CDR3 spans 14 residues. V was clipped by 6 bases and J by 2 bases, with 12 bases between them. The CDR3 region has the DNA TGTGCCAGCAGGTCAAGGGATTCCACAGATACGCAGTATTTT. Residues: CASRSRDSTDTQYF.

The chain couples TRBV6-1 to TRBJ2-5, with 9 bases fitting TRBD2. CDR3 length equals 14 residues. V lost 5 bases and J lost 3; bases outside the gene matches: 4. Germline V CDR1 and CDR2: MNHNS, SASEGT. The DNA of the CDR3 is TGTGCCAGCAGTCGCGGGGGGGCCGAAGAGACCCAGTACTTC. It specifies CASSRGGAEETQYF.

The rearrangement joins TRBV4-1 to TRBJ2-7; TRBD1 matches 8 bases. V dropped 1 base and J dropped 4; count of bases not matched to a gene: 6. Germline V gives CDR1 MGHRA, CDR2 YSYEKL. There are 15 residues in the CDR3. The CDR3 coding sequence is TGCGCCAGCAGCCAAGGACAGGGGATCGGATACGAGCAGTACTTC. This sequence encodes CASSQGQGIGYEQYF.

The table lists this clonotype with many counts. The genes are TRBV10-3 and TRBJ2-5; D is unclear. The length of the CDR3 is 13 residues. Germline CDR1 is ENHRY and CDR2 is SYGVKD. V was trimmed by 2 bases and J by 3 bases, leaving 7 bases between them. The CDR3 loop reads CAISEPPEETQYF. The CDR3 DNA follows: TGTGCCATCAGTGAGCCCCCTGAAGAGACCCAGTACTTC.

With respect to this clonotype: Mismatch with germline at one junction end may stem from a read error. The CDR3: CTSTSRAETQYF. The CDR3 region has the DNA TGTACCAGCACCTCTAGGGCCGAGACCCAGTACTTC. The chain is built from TRBV6-2 or TRBV6-3 and TRBJ2-5; no clear D. Germline-derived CDR1 and CDR2 are MNHEY and SVGEGT. This CDR3 has 12 amino acids.

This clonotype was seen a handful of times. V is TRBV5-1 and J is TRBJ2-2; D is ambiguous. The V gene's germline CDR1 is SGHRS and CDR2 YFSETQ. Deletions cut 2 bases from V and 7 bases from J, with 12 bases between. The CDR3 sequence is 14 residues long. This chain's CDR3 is CASSFTFGHGELFF. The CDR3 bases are TGCGCCAGCAGCTTCACATTTGGCCACGGGGAGCTGTTTTTT.